The 15 T cell receptor beta chains reported below all come from one sample, sequenced in a study of blood T cells in healthy people across ages. A sample-barcoded 5' primer and a J-beta primer mix were used in a second PCR of about 7 to 11 cycles. TCRdb processed the 5' RACE reads anew with MiXCR; each CDR3 protein has one entry. Of over 1,200,000 distinct CDR3 sequences listed, approximately 59% are singletons. The sequencing sample was made of blood. All receptors derive from a young man in good health.

The rearrangement uses TRBV12-3 or TRBV12-4 and TRBJ2-5; either TRBD1 or TRBD2 may fit D (5 bases each). The V and J ends lost 5 bases and 2 bases respectively, with 21 bases between them. CDR3 size: 17 residues. The CDR3 coding sequence is TGTGCCAGCAGTCCAGACCGCAGGGACGCAAGACAAGAGACCCAGTACTTC. It is translated as CASSPDRRDARQETQYF.

This clonotype was found once. This chain joins TRBV4-3 and TRBJ2-3, with no clear D. The ends were cut back, 2 bases at V and 2 bases at J, with 11 bases in the middle. The CDR3 consists of 15 residues. CDR1 is LGHNA and CDR2 is YSLEER in the germline V gene. CDR3 DNA: TGCGCCAGCAGCCAATTTCCCCGGGCCACAGATACGCAGTATTTT. It is translated as CASSQFPRATDTQYF.

J is TRBJ2-1 and V is TRBV7-8, with 8 bases that match TRBD1. The J call is in doubt because the DNA end fits TRBJ2-7 better. The CDR3 extends over 15 amino acids. Per the germline V gene, CDR1 is SGHVS and CDR2 is FQNEAQ. The DNA for the CDR3 is TGTGCCAGCAGCTTAGAACAGGGGGGTTACAATGAGCAGTACTTC. Its translation is CASSLEQGGYNEQYF.

This chain links TRBV29-1 with TRBJ1-2, with a weak D call TRBD1 (6 bases). The germline V gene encodes CDR1 SQVTM and CDR2 ANQGSEA. This CDR3 spans 13 amino acids. The V end was cut by 5 bases, the J end by 1 base, with 11 bases between. In DNA, the CDR3 is TGCAGCGTTAAGGACAGCCTTAACTATGGCTACACCTTC. This sequence encodes CSVKDSLNYGYTF. Full variable domain (remainder filled in from reference TRBV29-1 and TRBJ1-2): SAVISQKPSRDICQRGTSLTIQCQVDSQVTMMFWYRQQPGQSLTLIATANQGSEATYESGFVIDKFPISRPNLTFSTLTVSNMSPEDSSIYLCSVKDSLNYGYTFGSGTRLTVV.

Points on this clonotype: A junction end diverges from the germline sequence, so it may reflect a read error. The CDR3 is CASSRGTGLGYGYTF. In DNA form, the CDR3 reads TGCGCCAGCAGCCGCGGGACAGGGTTAGGCTATGGTTACACCTTC. This chain uses TRBV4-1 with TRBJ1-2, with 9 bases identical to TRBD1. This CDR3 comprises 15 residues. Germline lookup yields CDR1 MGHRA and CDR2 YSYEKL.

This chain joins TRBV28 and TRBJ2-7, with D maybe TRBD1 (5 bases). The J call could be wrong; TRBJ2-5 is a better fit for the DNA end. CDR3 length equals 14 residues. Germline V gives CDR1 MDHEN, CDR2 SYDVKM. Written as DNA, the CDR3 is TGTGCCAGCAGTCCAGGACAACTAAGGGAGACCCAGTACTTC. Its translation is CASSPGQLRETQYF.

The rearrangement joins TRBV7-6 to TRBJ2-1; unclear D gene. Trimming removed 4 bases at V and 5 bases at J, with 15 bases between. From germline, CDR1 is SGHVS and CDR2 FNYEAQ. The CDR3 totals 15 residues. CDR3 loop: CASSSSIAAHNEQFF. The DNA for the CDR3 is TGTGCCAGCAGCTCTTCCATTGCGGCCCACAATGAGCAGTTCTTC. Using reference TRBV7-6 and TRBJ2-1 for the parts outside the CDR3, the full variable domain is GAGVSQSPRYKVTKRGQDVALRCDPISGHVSLYWYRQALGQGPEFLTYFNYEAQQDKSGLPNDRFSAERPEGSISTLTIQRTEQRDSAMYRCASSSSIAAHNEQFFGPGTRLTVL.

CDR3 coding DNA: TGCGCCAGCAGCTTGGAGGCACGGACTGAAGCTTTCTTT. This sequence encodes CASSLEARTEAFF. The chain employs TRBV5-1 and TRBJ1-1; no reliable D call. Germline values: CDR1 SGHRS, CDR2 YFSETQ. Trimming pared 0 bases from V and 5 bases from J, leaving 8 bases between. This CDR3 region has 13 residues.

The chain joins TRBV29-1 to TRBJ2-3, with D perhaps TRBD1 (6 bases). Trimming removed 0 bases from V and 0 bases from J, with 13 bases in between. This CDR3 has 16 amino acids. Germline-derived CDR1 and CDR2 are SQVTM and ANQGSEA. CDR3 amino acids: CSVEDLEDRSTDTQYF. As DNA, the CDR3 is TGCAGCGTTGAAGATTTGGAGGACAGAAGCACAGATACGCAGTATTTT.

The chain is built from TRBV15 and TRBJ2-3, with D tentatively TRBD2 (6 bases). This CDR3 is built from 15 residues. In germline, CDR1 is LNHNV, CDR2 YYDKDF (reference sequence). V was shortened by 4 bases and J by 7 bases, with 18 bases between the two germline ends. In nucleotides, the CDR3 is TGTGCCACCAGCATCCCGGCCACTAGCTTGAATACGCAGTATTTT. This sequence encodes CATSIPATSLNTQYF.

About this clonotype itself: A read error may account for a junction end that differs from germline. The V call is TRBV27, the J call TRBJ1-5, with TRBD1 matching 7 bases. Per germline, CDR1 MNHEY and CDR2 SMNVEV (reference sequence). The CDR3 sequence is 16 residues long. The CDR3, as DNA: TGTGCCAGCAGTTTACAGGGGGTGCCTAGCAATCAGCCCCGGCATTTT. Its translation: CASSLQGVPSNQPRHF.

The CDR3 sequence is CASSSPPSGNTIYF. The CDR3 DNA is TGTGCCAGCAGCTCCCCCCCCTCTGGAAACACCATATATTTT. V is TRBV11-2 and J is TRBJ1-3; D is ambiguous. The CDR3 extends over 14 amino acids. CDR1 is SGHAT, CDR2 FQNNGV, per germline. Trimming stripped 4 bases from V and 0 bases from J, with 7 bases between. Using reference TRBV11-2 and TRBJ1-3 for the parts outside the CDR3, the full variable domain is EAGVAQSPRYKIIEKRQSVAFWCNPISGHATLYWYQQILGQGPKLLIQFQNNGVVDDSQLPKDRFSAERLKGVDSTLKIQPAKLEDSAVYLCASSSPPSGNTIYFGEGSWLTVV.

This clonotype was counted only a few times. V gene TRBV14 combines with J gene TRBJ1-6; D is unclear. The V end was cut by 4 bases, the J end by 4 bases, with 17 bases between. The CDR3 runs 17 residues. Germline lookup yields CDR1 SGHDN and CDR2 FVKESK. The DNA of the CDR3 is TGTGCCAGCAGCCTCATTACAGCCTCTCCTTATAATTCACCCCTCCACTTT. This translates into CASSLITASPYNSPLHF.

The chain has TRBV12-3 or TRBV12-4 and TRBJ1-6; TRBD1 might be the D (6 bases). The CDR3 is made up of 16 amino acids. Trimming shortened V by 6 bases and J by 6 bases, and 18 bases separated the two germline ends. DNA for the CDR3: TGTGCCAGCAGATGGGACACAGGGAATCGTAATTCACCCCTCCACTTT. Protein sequence: CASRWDTGNRNSPLHF.

This clonotype was seen a few times. The chain joins TRBV28 to TRBJ1-1; perhaps TRBD1 as D (5 bases). CDR3 length: 13 residues. CDR1 is MDHEN and CDR2 is SYDVKM in the germline V gene. V lost 5 bases and J 8 bases, leaving 15 bases between the germline ends. The CDR3 region is CASSGDGEREAFF. The CDR3 DNA reads TGTGCCAGCAGTGGGGACGGTGAGAGGGAAGCTTTCTTT.